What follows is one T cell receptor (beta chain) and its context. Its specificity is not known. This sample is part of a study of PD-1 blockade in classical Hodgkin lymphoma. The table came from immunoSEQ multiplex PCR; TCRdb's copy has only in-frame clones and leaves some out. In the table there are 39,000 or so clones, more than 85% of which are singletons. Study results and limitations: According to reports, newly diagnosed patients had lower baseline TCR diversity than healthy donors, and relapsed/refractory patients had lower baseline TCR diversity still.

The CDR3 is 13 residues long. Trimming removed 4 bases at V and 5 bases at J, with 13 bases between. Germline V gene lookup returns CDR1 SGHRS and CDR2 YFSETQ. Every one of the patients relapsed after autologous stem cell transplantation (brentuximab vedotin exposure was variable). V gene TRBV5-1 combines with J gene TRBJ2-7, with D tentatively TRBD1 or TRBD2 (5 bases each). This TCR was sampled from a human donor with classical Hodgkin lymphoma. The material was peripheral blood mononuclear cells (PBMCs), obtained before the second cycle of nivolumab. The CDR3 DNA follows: TGCGCCAGCAGCCACGGGACCCTAAACGAGCAGTACTTC. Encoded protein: CASSHGTLNEQYF.